This T cell receptor (beta chain) appears in the sequencing data of a study of blood T cell repertoires in COVID-19. As for the study in general: T cells, B-cell-depleted T cells, or PBMCs supplied cDNA or gDNA.

Per the original data handling: Amplified reference gene primers provided the basis for estimating nucleated cell counts. Clones were read by immunoSEQ multiplex PCR, and TCRdb kept only the in-frame ones, dropping some. The DNA was the basis for D and trimming; V, J and clone size are from that table. The sample carries approximately 210,000 clones, 82% recorded once. This CDR3 contains 15 residues. V lost 2 bases to trimming and J lost 1 base; unmatched junction nucleotides: 2. Germline CDR1 is SGHVS and CDR2 is FNYEAQ. Two negative PCRs, clearance, or symptom resolution had been documented for recovered Cohort 3 donors.

Sequenced: PBMCs or T cells enriched from blood (not recorded which). The source is a woman aged 60-75 years who had recovered from COVID-19. This chain links TRBV7-6 with TRBJ2-3; TRBD1 agrees at 8 bases. This CDR3 is CASSLLDRGTDTQYF. CDR3 bases: TGTGCCAGCAGCTTACTGGACAGGGGCACAGATACGCAGTATTTT. Drawing the rest from reference TRBV7-6 and TRBJ2-3, the complete variable domain is GAGVSQSPRYKVTKRGQDVALRCDPISGHVSLYWYRQALGQGPEFLTYFNYEAQQDKSGLPNDRFSAERPEGSISTLTIQRTEQRDSAMYRCASSLLDRGTDTQYFGPGTRLTVL.